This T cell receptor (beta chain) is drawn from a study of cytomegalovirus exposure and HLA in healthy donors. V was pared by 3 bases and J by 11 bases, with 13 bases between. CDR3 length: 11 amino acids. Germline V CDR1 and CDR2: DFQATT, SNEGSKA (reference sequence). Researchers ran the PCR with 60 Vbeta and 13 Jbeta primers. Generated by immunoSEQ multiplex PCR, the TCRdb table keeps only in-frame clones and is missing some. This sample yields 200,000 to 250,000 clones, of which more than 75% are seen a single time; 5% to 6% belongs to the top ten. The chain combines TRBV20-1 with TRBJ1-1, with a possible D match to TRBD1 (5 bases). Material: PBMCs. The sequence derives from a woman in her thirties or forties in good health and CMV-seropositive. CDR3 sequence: CSASLSGGAFF. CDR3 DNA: TGCAGTGCTAGTTTATCGGGGGGGGCTTTCTTT.